Below are 8 T cell receptor beta chains sequenced from a single sample in a study of blood T cell repertoires in COVID-19. The protocol was immunoSEQ multiplex PCR, while the TCRdb copy is restricted to in-frame clones and leaves out a portion. The data show 20,000 to 30,000 clones, around 90% seen once. The sample was peripheral blood. The receptors stem from a human donor in a cohort sampled during active COVID-19.

The chain links TRBV3-1 (or the pseudogene TRBV3-2) to TRBJ1-2; possibly TRBD1 for D (5 bases). Germline CDR1 and CDR2: LGHDT and YNNKEL (reference sequence). The CDR3 is 17 residues long. Between the trimmed V and J ends, which lost 5 bases and 4 bases, there was a span of 23 bases. CDR3 DNA: TGTGCCAGCAGCGCATTTAATACAGGAACGAGAGGCTATGGCTACACCTTC. Translated: CASSAFNTGTRGYGYTF.

The chain joins TRBV7-9 to TRBJ2-3; a possible D gene is TRBD2 (6 bases). This CDR3 has 16 residues. Between the trimmed V and J ends, which lost 5 bases and 4 bases, there was a span of 19 bases. The germline V gene has CDR1 SEHNR and CDR2 FQNEAQ (reference sequence). CDR3 amino acids: CASSPQRRGRADTQYF. CDR3 nucleotide sequence: TGTGCCAGCAGCCCACAAAGGCGGGGTAGGGCAGATACGCAGTATTTT.

The rearrangement uses TRBV7-2 and TRBJ2-1; D may be TRBD2 (5 bases). Germline V gene data show CDR1 as SGHTA and CDR2 as FQGNSA. Deletions cut 1 base from V and 4 bases from J, with 11 bases between. The CDR3 is made up of 15 amino acids. CDR3 residues: CASSLVARGYNEQFF. In nucleotides, the CDR3 is TGTGCCAGCAGCTTAGTTGCTCGGGGATACAATGAGCAGTTCTTC.

The rearrangement links TRBV5-1 to TRBJ2-5; 15 bases match TRBD2. CDR3 length equals 16 residues. V was clipped by 4 bases and J by 6 bases; unmatched bases: 7. Germline V CDR1 and CDR2: SGHRS, YFSETQ. The CDR3 sequence is CASSLGLAGGPQTQYF. CDR3 nucleotides: TGCGCCAGCAGCCTAGGACTAGCGGGGGGGCCCCAGACCCAGTACTTC.

The chain carries TRBV18 and TRBJ2-7, with 9 bases identical to TRBD1. Losses at the gene ends were 4 bases for V and 4 bases for J; bases not matched to a gene: 8. Germline V lookup: CDR1 KGHSH, CDR2 LQKENI. This CDR3 spans 15 amino acids. The DNA of the CDR3 is TGTGCCAGCTCACTGCAGGGACAGGGAGAGTACGAGCAGTACTTC. Protein product: CASSLQGQGEYEQYF.

CDR3 sequence (DNA): TGTGCCAGTAGTCGTCTCTACGGGGTTAATGAAAAACTGTTTTTT. This sequence encodes CASSRLYGVNEKLFF. This chain uses TRBV19 with TRBJ1-4; D call uncertain. The V and J ends lost 5 bases and 4 bases respectively, with 14 bases between them. The CDR3 sequence is 15 residues long. Germline V gene sequence: CDR1 LNHDA, CDR2 SQIVND (reference sequence).

This clone was counted once. This rearrangement joins TRBV6-6 to TRBJ1-2; no clear D gene. Germline V gene sequence: CDR1 MNHNY, CDR2 SVGAGI (reference sequence). This CDR3 has 17 residues. Trimming pared 5 bases from V and 4 bases from J, leaving 23 bases between. The CDR3 sequence is CASSPRETMGNLYGYTF. DNA of the CDR3: TGTGCCAGCAGTCCCCGGGAGACTATGGGGAACCTCTATGGCTACACCTTC.

The rearrangement links TRBV19 to TRBJ1-3; TRBD1 aligns across 7 bases. Germline V lookup: CDR1 LNHDA, CDR2 SQIVND (reference sequence). V lost 10 bases and J lost 4; bases outside the gene matches: 10. The CDR3 runs 14 residues. CDR3 sequence: CATTQQGPGNTIYF. Here the CDR3 DNA reads TGTGCCACTACCCAACAGGGGCCCGGAAACACCATATATTTT.